These 20 T cell receptor beta chains originate from one sample sequenced in a study of blood T cell repertoires in COVID-19. TCRdb keeps only in-frame clones here, not all; method: immunoSEQ multiplex PCR. The sample has 60,000 or so clones, around 90% seen once. Sequencing was performed on peripheral blood. The receptors were gathered from a human donor with acute or convalescent COVID-19. The donor label of this sample is uncertain.

The rearrangement joins TRBV3-1 (or the pseudogene TRBV3-2) to TRBJ1-1; D is unresolved. CDR1 and CDR2 from the germline V gene are LGHDT and YNNKEL (reference sequence). This CDR3 region has 15 residues. Trimming cost V 0 bases and J 4 bases, with 12 bases left between them. CDR3 in DNA: TGTGCCAGCAGCCAAGAGGCGCGGGCAAGCACTGAAGCTTTCTTT. The encoded protein is CASSQEARASTEAFF.

This chain connects TRBV3-1 (or the pseudogene TRBV3-2) to TRBJ1-5; TRBD1 might be the D (6 bases). The length of the CDR3 is 15 residues. Trimming removed 0 bases from V and 10 bases from J, with 16 bases in between. From germline, CDR1 is LGHDT and CDR2 YNNKEL (reference sequence). CDR3 amino acids: CASSQEGAQSFPQHF. DNA of the CDR3: TGTGCCAGCAGCCAAGAGGGGGCCCAGTCGTTTCCCCAGCATTTT.

This chain links TRBV7-8 with TRBJ2-7; tentatively, D is TRBD2 (6 bases). This CDR3 has 16 amino acids. Germline V lookup: CDR1 SGHVS, CDR2 FQNEAQ. The V gene lost 3 bases and the J gene lost 2 bases, with 17 bases spanning the gap. The CDR3 bases are TGTGCCAGCAGCTTCGGAGGTGGGGGGACCCCCTACGAGCAGTACTTC. Translating gives CASSFGGGGTPYEQYF.

In DNA, the CDR3 is TGTGCCACCGGGACTAGCTTTGAAAATGAGCAGTTCTTC. As protein: CATGTSFENEQFF. This chain connects TRBV24-1 to TRBJ2-1; 9 positions match TRBD2. This CDR3 is 13 amino acids long. The V gene's germline CDR1 is KGHDR and CDR2 SFDVKD. Losses at the gene ends were 9 bases for V and 7 bases for J; bases not matched to a gene: 6.

The chain employs TRBV12-3 or TRBV12-4 and TRBJ2-1, with TRBD1 matching 9 bases. Losses at the gene ends were 8 bases for V and 9 bases for J; bases not matched to a gene: 5. The CDR3 contains 12 residues. The CDR3 region is CASLTGGTEQFF. The CDR3 nucleotides are TGTGCCAGCCTTACAGGGGGCACTGAGCAGTTCTTC.

This chain connects TRBV7-9 to TRBJ2-3; 8 bases match TRBD2. The CDR3 length is 16 residues. Germline V gives CDR1 SEHNR, CDR2 FQNEAQ (reference sequence). The junction had 7 bases not matched to a gene; V was cut back by 1 base and J by 4 bases. This CDR3 reads CASSLVPGGPADTQYF. Here the CDR3 DNA reads TGTGCCAGCAGCTTAGTTCCGGGAGGGCCGGCAGATACGCAGTATTTT.

A word on this clone: This sample also contains other DNA sequences that code for the same CDR3. The genes are TRBV2 and TRBJ2-3; TRBD2 agrees at 13 bases. V shed 4 bases and J 3 bases; nucleotides not matched to a gene: 1. Germline CDR1 is SNHLY and CDR2 is FYNNEI. This CDR3 contains 15 residues. CDR3 protein: CASSALAGGTDTQYF. DNA of the CDR3: TGTGCCAGCAGTGCACTAGCGGGAGGGACAGATACGCAGTATTTT.

The rearrangement uses TRBV28 and TRBJ1-1, with TRBD1 matching 7 bases. Germline loops: CDR1 MDHEN, CDR2 SYDVKM. With V trimmed by 7 bases and J by 0 bases, 8 bases remained unmatched. CDR3 length: 15 residues. The CDR3 loop is CASIDRAALNTEAFF. CDR3 coding DNA: TGTGCCAGCATTGACAGGGCGGCATTGAACACTGAAGCTTTCTTT.

In its sample, this clone was seen a few times. The V call is TRBV7-2, the J call TRBJ2-7; 10 bases line up with TRBD2. The CDR3 runs to 15 residues. The V gene end was trimmed by 1 base and the J gene end by 3 bases; junction bases not matched to a gene: 3. In germline, CDR1 is SGHTA, CDR2 FQGNSA. The CDR3 spells CASSLEAGGLYEQYV. In DNA, the CDR3 is TGTGCCAGCAGCTTAGAAGCGGGGGGGCTCTACGAGCAGTACGTC.

The CDR3 sequence is CASSTDGGDTQYF. The CDR3 nucleotides are TGCGCCAGCAGTACCGACGGGGGAGATACGCAGTATTTT. The chain couples TRBV5-1 to TRBJ2-3; possible D gene TRBD2, 6 bases. Trimming pared 5 bases from V and 5 bases from J, leaving 12 bases between. This CDR3 region has 13 residues. Germline V gene lookup returns CDR1 SGHRS and CDR2 YFSETQ.

This clone showed up just once. The chain carries TRBV6-5 and TRBJ1-1; 7 positions match TRBD1. V was clipped by 6 bases and J by 10 bases; unmatched bases: 5. Germline CDR1 is MNHEY and CDR2 is SVGAGI. The CDR3 consists of 11 residues. DNA for the CDR3: TGTGCCAGCAGCCGACAGGGACGAGCTTTCTTT. Translating gives CASSRQGRAFF.

This sequence joins TRBV28 and TRBJ1-2; possible D gene TRBD1, 5 bases. V was pared by 7 bases and J by 6 bases, with 12 bases between. This CDR3 has 12 amino acids. Germline CDR1 MDHEN, CDR2 SYDVKM. CDR3 in amino acids: CASTWGGNGYTF. As DNA, the CDR3 is TGTGCCAGCACCTGGGGGGGGAATGGCTACACCTTC.

This chain links TRBV7-3 with TRBJ2-3; D is unresolved. The V end was cut by 2 bases, the J end by 4 bases, with 7 bases between. The germline V gene encodes CDR1 SGHTA and CDR2 FQGTGA. The CDR3 runs 13 residues. In DNA, the CDR3 is TGTGCCAGCAGCTTATTCGAGGCAGATACGCAGTATTTT. Translating it yields CASSLFEADTQYF.

The chain combines TRBV2 with TRBJ2-5, with a weak D call TRBD1 (6 bases). This CDR3 has 13 residues. V gave up 2 bases and J gave up 5 bases, with 9 bases separating them. Germline values: CDR1 SNHLY, CDR2 FYNNEI. The CDR3 protein is CASSENRDETQYF. CDR3 nucleotides: TGTGCCAGCAGTGAAAACAGGGACGAGACCCAGTACTTC.

This clone was seen just once. The rearrangement uses TRBV5-1 and TRBJ1-2; D gene uncertain. The CDR3 sequence is 14 residues long. Between the trimmed V and J ends, which lost 4 bases and 1 base, there was a span of 11 bases. From germline, CDR1 is SGHRS and CDR2 YFSETQ. CDR3 in amino acids: CASSPRDGNYGYTF. CDR3 DNA sequence: TGCGCCAGCAGCCCCCGGGATGGTAACTATGGCTACACCTTC.

CDR3 sequence: CASSNGGYGYTF. In DNA form, the CDR3 reads TGTGCCAGCAGTAACGGGGGTTACGGCTACACCTTC. The chain joins TRBV12-3 or TRBV12-4 to TRBJ1-2; a weak D match, TRBD1 (5 bases). The V gene lost 5 bases and the J gene lost 8 bases, with 12 bases spanning the gap. The CDR3 runs 12 residues.

This sequence joins TRBV5-1 and TRBJ1-3; 12 nucleotides align to TRBD1. CDR3 length: 18 residues. The junction had 11 bases not matched to a gene; V was cut back by 7 bases and J by 0 bases. In germline, CDR1 is SGHRS, CDR2 YFSETQ. CDR3 in DNA: TGCGCCAGCGAGGTCGGGACAGGGGGCTTCAGCTCTGGAAACACCATATATTTT. Translating it yields CASEVGTGGFSSGNTIYF.

V gene TRBV28 combines with J gene TRBJ1-2; D uncertain. CDR3 length equals 13 residues. The germline V gene has CDR1 MDHEN and CDR2 SYDVKM. V was shortened by 10 bases and J by 4 bases, with 16 bases between the two germline ends. As DNA, the CDR3 is TGTGCCACCTCCGCCGGCAGAGGCTATGGCTACACCTTC. Its protein product is CATSAGRGYGYTF.

The chain links TRBV6-6 to TRBJ2-7; a possible D gene is TRBD1 (5 bases). V was cut by 0 bases and J by 0 bases, with 12 bases left in between. This CDR3 is built from 16 residues. Per the germline V gene, CDR1 is MNHNY and CDR2 is SVGAGI (reference sequence). DNA of the CDR3: TGTGCCAGCAGTTACTCTCCCAGGGTTAGCTCCTACGAGCAGTACGTC. Translating it yields CASSYSPRVSSYEQYV.

The genes are TRBV18 and TRBJ2-5; perhaps TRBD1 as D (7 bases). The V end was cut by 0 bases, the J end by 5 bases, with 10 bases between. Germline CDR1 and CDR2: KGHSH and LQKENI. The CDR3 extends over 14 amino acids. The CDR3 region is CASSPPSGGETQYF. The CDR3 DNA sequence: TGTGCCAGCTCACCACCGTCAGGGGGGGAGACCCAGTACTTC.